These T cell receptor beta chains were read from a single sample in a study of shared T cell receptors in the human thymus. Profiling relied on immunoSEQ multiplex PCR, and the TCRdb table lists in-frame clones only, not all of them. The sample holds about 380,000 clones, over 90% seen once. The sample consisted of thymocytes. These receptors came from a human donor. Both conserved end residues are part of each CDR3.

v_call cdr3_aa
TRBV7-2 CASSTRQGTYTDTQYF
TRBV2 CASSENSNYGYTF
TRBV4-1 CASSQGPTMAGNTEAFF
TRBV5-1 CASSAQGARVTGELFF
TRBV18 CASSPLEGGSNREQFF
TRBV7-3 CASSLTPLSSYNEQFF
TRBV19 CASSNRGTGELFF
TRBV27 CASSQVGGPEGQPQHF
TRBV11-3 CASSFTGLAGGGDTQYF
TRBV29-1 CSVVSVGQGWSPDTQYF
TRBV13 CASSLVRDSPYEQYF
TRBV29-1 CSVEGQGGSYEQYF
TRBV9 CARIRAHQPQHF
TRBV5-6 CASSLDTQGDTDTQYF
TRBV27 CASSSGGLAGRYNEQFF
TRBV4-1 CASSQVRTDPNQPQHF
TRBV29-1 CSVEEGVAGGHEQYF
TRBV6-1 CASSEDPSNQPQHF
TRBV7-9 CASSPPGQGTSYEQYF
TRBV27 CASSFDRDGYTF
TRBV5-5 CASSLESLYGYTF
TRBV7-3 CASSLSAGRNTGELFF
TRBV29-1 CSVGGLGVNQPQHF
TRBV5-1 CASSLADRESGANVLTF
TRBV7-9 CASSRLTEGKNYGYTF
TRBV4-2 CASSQEGTTRWYEQYF
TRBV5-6 CASSVSCGFNTGELFF
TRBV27 CASGGDRAMKKLFF
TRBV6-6 CASSPPGQSLPEQYF
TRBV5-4 CASRSSQGKTYEQYF
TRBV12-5 CASGSGQGGTRAGTEAFF
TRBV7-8 CASSLGRLACPGETQYF
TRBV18 CASSPEEPDTEAFF
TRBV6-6 CASSYLGRETQYF
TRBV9 CASSVRGADTQYF
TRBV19 CASRGQGTNGELFF
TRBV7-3 CASSLLGGPGQGAGGYTF
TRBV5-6 CASSLGPEGAHSGNTIYF
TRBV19 CASSITETSPTYEQYF
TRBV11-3 CASSLDNGGRAGELFF
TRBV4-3 CASSQGAGTSAETQYF
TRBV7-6 CASSLTERNSAYEQYF
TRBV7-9 CASSKGRGPYEQYF
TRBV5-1 CASSWALRRPNTEAFF
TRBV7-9 CASSYHPTPGQKETQYF
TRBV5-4 CASSLGWGGRTGELFF
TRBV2 CASKGLISYEQYF
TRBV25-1 CASRHRTGIYGYTF
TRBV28 CASSFIRAPRNTEAFF
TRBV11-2 CASSSATNEKLFF
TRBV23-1 CASSLGQRIYNEQFF
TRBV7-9 CASSAKPTGVSYEQYF
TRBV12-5 CASGLSSGPTNGSYNEQFF
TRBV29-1 CSASAPPGYEQYF
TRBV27 CASRGPRNYGYTF